This passage covers 29 T cell receptor beta chains from one sample sequenced in a study of blood T cell repertoires in COVID-19. Sequencing was performed with immunoSEQ multiplex PCR; in TCRdb, only in-frame clones are kept and a portion is missing. The sample lists around 140,000 clones; roughly nine tenths were seen once. The sample comprised peripheral blood. The source is a human donor in a cohort sampled during active COVID-19.

V is TRBV7-3 and J is TRBJ2-2, with D possibly matching TRBD2 (6 bases). This CDR3 is 16 amino acids long. CDR1 and CDR2 (germline): SGHTA, FQGTGA. Between the trimmed V and J ends, which lost 3 bases and 4 bases, there was a span of 15 bases. The CDR3 region has the DNA TGTGCCAGCAGCTTGAGGGACTCTAGGGGCACCGGGGAGCTGTTTTTT. Amino acid sequence: CASSLRDSRGTGELFF.

The rearrangement links TRBV5-6 to TRBJ2-1; 10 bases map to TRBD2. CDR1 is SGHDT, CDR2 YYEEEE, per germline. This CDR3 has 15 residues. Trimming at V came to 4 bases and at J to 6 bases, leaving 7 bases not matched to a gene. CDR3 bases: TGTGCCAGCAGCCCGGCTAGCGGGGGTCCCAATGAGCAGTTCTTC. Residues: CASSPASGGPNEQFF.

The rearrangement links TRBV3-1 (or the pseudogene TRBV3-2) to TRBJ2-3; perhaps TRBD1 as D (5 bases). Deletions cut 0 bases from V and 0 bases from J, with 7 bases between. Germline-derived CDR1 and CDR2 are LGHDT and YNNKEL (reference sequence). The CDR3 totals 15 residues. The CDR3 sequence: CASSQDRVSTDTQYF. Here the CDR3 DNA reads TGTGCCAGCAGCCAAGACAGGGTTAGCACAGATACGCAGTATTTT.

The chain joins TRBV25-1 to TRBJ2-1; D may be TRBD1 (5 bases). V was pared by 5 bases and J by 11 bases, with 10 bases between. Germline-derived CDR1 and CDR2 are MGHDK and SYGVNS. This CDR3 is 11 amino acids long. The CDR3: CASSYGAKQFF. The CDR3 DNA reads as TGTGCCAGCAGTTATGGGGCCAAGCAGTTCTTC. Variable domain in full (rest from reference TRBV25-1 and TRBJ2-1): EADIYQTPRYLVIGTGKKITLECSQTMGHDKMYWYQQDPGMELHLIHYSYGVNSTEKGDLSSESTVSRIRTEHFPLTLESARPSHTSQYLCASSYGAKQFFGPGTRLTVL.

This clone was counted once. This sequence joins TRBV14 and TRBJ2-7; TRBD1 matches at 8 bases. Per germline, CDR1 SGHDN and CDR2 FVKESK. CDR3 length: 15 residues. V lost 4 bases to trimming and J lost 1 base; unmatched junction nucleotides: 6. The chain's CDR3 is CASSLGTGPSYEQYF. Written as DNA, the CDR3 is TGTGCCAGCAGCCTTGGGACAGGCCCTTCCTACGAGCAGTACTTC.

The J gene is TRBJ2-7, the V gene TRBV19; TRBD1 might be the D (5 bases). Germline assignment: CDR1 LNHDA and CDR2 SQIVND (reference sequence). This CDR3 is 15 amino acids long. V was pared by 6 bases and J by 3 bases, with 18 bases between. CDR3 DNA: TGTGCCAGTAGCCAAGGGGCGGCTTTTAACTACGAGCAGTACTTC. Its translation: CASSQGAAFNYEQYF.

This chain links TRBV5-6 with TRBJ2-7; D may be TRBD2 (5 bases). V dropped 0 bases and J dropped 3 bases, with 7 bases sitting between them. CDR1 and CDR2 from the germline V gene are SGHDT and YYEEEE. This CDR3 is 13 amino acids long. CDR3 loop: CASSLVGSYEQYF. CDR3 coding DNA: TGTGCCAGCAGCTTGGTAGGGAGCTACGAGCAGTACTTC.

The chain recombines TRBV11-2 with TRBJ1-1; 7 nucleotides line up with TRBD1. The germline CDR1 and CDR2 sequences are SGHAT and FQNNGV. CDR3 size: 15 residues. The trim removed 5 bases at V and 1 base at J, leaving 7 bases unmatched. CDR3 in DNA: TGTGCCAGCAGCACCCGCGGGACAGCGAACACTGAAGCTTTCTTT. Translating it yields CASSTRGTANTEAFF.

The J gene is TRBJ1-3, the V gene TRBV5-5; the D gene is possibly TRBD1 (5 bases). The CDR3 consists of 17 residues. The ends were cut back, 0 bases at V and 0 bases at J, with 13 bases in the middle. Looked up from germline, CDR1 is SGHKS and CDR2 is YYEKEE (reference sequence). CDR3 DNA sequence: TGTGCCAGCAGCTTGGGCCTTAGCAGGGCCTCTGGAAACACCATATATTTT. This codes for CASSLGLSRASGNTIYF.

The V gene is TRBV4-3, the J gene TRBJ1-2; D perhaps matches TRBD1 (5 bases). The CDR3 is 15 residues long. Trimming removed 4 bases from V and 4 bases from J, with 16 bases in between. Germline V gene data show CDR1 as LGHNA and CDR2 as YSLEER. CDR3 protein: CASSPDLRVRYGYTF. CDR3 nucleotide sequence: TGCGCCAGCAGCCCAGATCTCAGGGTCCGCTATGGCTACACCTTC.

The V and J genes are TRBV9 and TRBJ2-1, with D possibly matching TRBD1 (6 bases). The ends were cut back, 0 bases at V and 8 bases at J, with 15 bases in the middle. CDR1 and CDR2 (germline): SGDLS, YYNGEE. This CDR3 spans 15 amino acids. Here the CDR3 reads CASSVGGQVRHEQFF. CDR3 DNA sequence: TGTGCCAGCAGCGTAGGGGGACAAGTTCGACATGAGCAGTTCTTC.

The count of this clone is one. This chain uses TRBV19 with TRBJ1-5; tentatively, D is TRBD1 (6 bases). Germline CDR1 reads LNHDA; CDR2 reads SQIVND (reference sequence). This CDR3 has 15 amino acids. The V and J ends lost 1 base and 5 bases respectively, with 12 bases between them. The chain's CDR3 is CASSIGQEEDQPQHF. The CDR3 region has the DNA TGTGCCAGTAGTATAGGACAGGAAGAGGATCAGCCCCAGCATTTT.

This clone was recorded only once. This chain connects TRBV27 to TRBJ1-2; 8 bases align to TRBD1. Germline V gene lookup returns CDR1 MNHEY and CDR2 SMNVEV (reference sequence). The CDR3 totals 16 residues. After removal of 4 bases from V and 3 bases from J, the junction contained 10 bases not matched to a gene. Written as DNA, the CDR3 is TGTGCCAGCAGTTCCTTGGACAGGGTTTATTACTATGGCTACACCTTC. This sequence encodes CASSSLDRVYYYGYTF.

The genes are TRBV20-1 and TRBJ2-7, with TRBD1 identical over 7 bases. V shed 5 bases, J shed 9 bases, and the junction held 7 bases outside the gene matches. This CDR3 spans 11 amino acids. The germline gives CDR1 DFQATT, CDR2 SNEGSKA (reference sequence). The CDR3 is CSAQTGMGQYF. The CDR3 DNA reads as TGCAGTGCTCAGACAGGGATGGGGCAGTACTTC.

V usage is TRBV5-6 and J usage is TRBJ2-5; D gene unclear. Germline V gives CDR1 SGHDT, CDR2 YYEEEE. V lost 9 bases to trimming and J lost 6 bases, with 21 bases between them. The CDR3 has 14 amino acids. CDR3 DNA: TGTGCCATCCCCTTGAGTCCCAGGCCCCAGACCCAGTACTTC. Translation gives CAIPLSPRPQTQYF.

Concerning this clone: Germline and junction disagree at one end, which may indicate a read error. V usage is TRBV5-6 and J usage is TRBJ2-3; D may be TRBD1 (6 bases). The CDR3 sequence is 15 residues long. Per germline, CDR1 SGHDT and CDR2 YYEEEE. CDR3 in amino acids: CASNLGATSTDTQYF. CDR3 nucleotide sequence: TGTGCCAGCAACTTGGGGGCTACCAGCACAGATACGCAGTATTTT.

The chain combines TRBV4-3 with TRBJ2-7; D is uncertain. The CDR3 spans 15 residues. With 0 bases removed from V and 3 bases from J, the gap between germline ends came to 12 bases. Germline loops: CDR1 LGHNA, CDR2 YSLEER. The CDR3 DNA is TGCGCCAGCAGCCAAGATTCTTCAGGTCTCTACGAGCAGTACTTC. Residues: CASSQDSSGLYEQYF.

In DNA form, the CDR3 reads TGTGCCACCCCCCCTAGAGGGACTAGCTGTAACGAGCAGTACTTC. Residues: CATPPRGTSCNEQYF. The chain couples TRBV5-5 to TRBJ2-7, with TRBD2 matching 9 bases. V lost 9 bases, J lost 5 bases, and 15 bases stayed unmatched. Germline CDR1 is SGHKS and CDR2 is YYEKEE (reference sequence). This CDR3 contains 15 residues.

The chain recombines TRBV18 with TRBJ1-4, with a tentative D call TRBD1 (6 bases). V lost 2 bases, J lost 8 bases, and 18 bases lay in between. Per germline, CDR1 KGHSH and CDR2 LQKENI. The CDR3 runs to 16 residues. CDR3 bases: TGTGCCAGCTCACCAAAGACAGTGGGAGGGGGAGAAAAACTGTTTTTT. Translating gives CASSPKTVGGGEKLFF.

The count of this clone is one. This chain links TRBV2 with TRBJ2-4; a possible D gene is TRBD2 (5 bases). CDR1 and CDR2 (germline): SNHLY, FYNNEI. This CDR3 has 12 amino acids. V lost 8 bases and J lost 7, with 12 bases in between. This CDR3 reads CASRGIGNIQYF. For the CDR3, the DNA is TGTGCCAGCCGGGGTATCGGGAACATTCAGTACTTC. The full variable domain, completed using reference TRBV2 and TRBJ2-4, is EPEVTQTPSHQVTQMGQEVILRCVPISNHLYFYWYRQILGQKVEFLVSFYNNEISEKSEIFDDQFSVERPDGSNFTLKIRSTKLEDSAMYFCASRGIGNIQYFGAGTRLSVL.

CDR3 protein: CASSYRGQGSTEAFF. CDR3 nucleotides: TGTGCCAGCAGTTATCGCGGACAGGGGAGTACTGAAGCTTTCTTT. The rearrangement joins TRBV6-5 to TRBJ1-1, with 9 positions matching TRBD1. This CDR3 region has 15 residues. CDR1 is MNHEY, CDR2 SVGAGI, per germline. With V trimmed by 3 bases and J by 5 bases, 7 bases remained unmatched.

The V call is TRBV7-2, the J call TRBJ2-3; 9 bases are shared with TRBD2. The length of the CDR3 is 15 residues. After removal of 5 bases from V and 3 bases from J, the junction contained 6 bases not matched to a gene. Germline CDR1 reads SGHTA; CDR2 reads FQGNSA. CDR3 amino acids: CASSITSGLTDTQYF. The CDR3 bases are TGTGCCAGCAGCATAACTAGCGGGTTGACAGATACGCAGTATTTT.

The V call is TRBV6-5, the J call TRBJ1-6; maybe TRBD1 (6 bases). The CDR3 loop spans 16 amino acids. Trimming pared 1 base from V and 6 bases from J, leaving 13 bases between. Germline V lookup: CDR1 MNHEY, CDR2 SVGAGI. The CDR3 DNA sequence: TGTGCCAGCAGTTACTGGGGGGGCAGGGCTAATTCACCCCTCCACTTT. Amino acid sequence: CASSYWGGRANSPLHF.

The J gene is TRBJ2-4, the V gene TRBV4-2; 14 nucleotides align to TRBD2. The CDR3 contains 19 residues. The germline V gene has CDR1 LGHNA and CDR2 YNFKEQ. Trimming at V came to 3 bases and at J to 0 bases, leaving 7 bases not matched to a gene. CDR3 loop: CASSQDGLAGGLAKNIQYF. As DNA, the CDR3 is TGTGCCAGCAGCCAGGACGGACTAGCGGGGGGTCTAGCCAAAAACATTCAGTACTTC.

The CDR3 DNA reads as TGTGCCAGTAGTCAAGGACGACAGGGAGATGGCTACACCTTC. As protein: CASSQGRQGDGYTF. V is TRBV19 and J is TRBJ1-2, with 7 bases that match TRBD1. The V gene end was trimmed by 5 bases and the J gene end by 6 bases; junction bases not matched to a gene: 9. Per the germline V gene, CDR1 is LNHDA and CDR2 is SQIVND (reference sequence). The CDR3 length is 14 residues.

V is TRBV5-1 and J is TRBJ2-7; D remains ambiguous. Germline CDR1 and CDR2: SGHRS and YFSETQ. CDR3 size: 14 residues. V was trimmed by 1 base and J by 1 base, leaving 9 bases between them. Here the CDR3 reads CASSLTFRSYEQYF. The CDR3 bases are TGCGCCAGCAGCTTGACCTTCAGGTCCTACGAGCAGTACTTC.

The V and J genes are TRBV6-5 and TRBJ2-6; TRBD2 matches 7 bases. Germline values: CDR1 MNHEY, CDR2 SVGAGI. The CDR3 spans 15 residues. The junction had 2 bases not matched to a gene; V was cut back by 2 bases and J by 4 bases. The CDR3 reads CASSYGRAGANVLTF. The CDR3 DNA reads TGTGCCAGCAGTTACGGGAGGGCCGGGGCCAACGTCCTGACTTTC.

The V call is TRBV25-1, the J call TRBJ2-3; unclear D gene. The CDR3 contains 15 residues. V was shortened by 1 base and J by 2 bases, with 10 bases between the two germline ends. Germline-derived CDR1 and CDR2 are MGHDK and SYGVNS. The CDR3: CASSELEPSTDTQYF. CDR3 bases: TGTGCCAGCAGTGAATTAGAACCTTCCACAGATACGCAGTATTTT.

V is TRBV5-6 and J is TRBJ2-3, with TRBD2 identical over 7 bases. Germline trimming cut 5 bases from V and 3 bases from J; bases unmatched to any gene: 9. The CDR3 has 15 amino acids. Germline V gives CDR1 SGHDT, CDR2 YYEEEE. For the CDR3, the DNA is TGTGCCAGCAGGCCCCGGCTAGCGGTTACAGATACGCAGTATTTT. This encodes CASRPRLAVTDTQYF.